Following are 7 T cell receptor beta chains from one sample sequenced in a study of beta chain features in type 1 diabetes. Regarding the study as a whole: Patients with Type 1 diabetes showed moderately but significantly shorter TCRB CDR3s in all four CD4+ subsets.

For these TCRs, the target antigens are not known. The sequenced template was cDNA made from the entire isolated RNA. Some clones are missing from TCRdb's copy, which holds only in-frame ones; the method was immunoSEQ multiplex PCR. The table records about 170,000 clones, 7.5% to 8.5% of them present only once. Sequencing input: central memory CD4+ T cells from blood. The receptors here all came from a man aged 18 to 35 with type 1 diabetes.

The chain recombines TRBV28 with TRBJ1-4; 9 positions agree with TRBD1. Trimming removed 6 bases from V and 3 bases from J; junction bases left unmatched: 5. The V gene's germline CDR1 is MDHEN and CDR2 SYDVKM. The CDR3 has 15 residues. The CDR3 bases are TGTGCCAGCAGCACAGGGGGCGCGGCTAATGAAAAACTGTTTTTT. It encodes CASSTGGAANEKLFF.

This chain uses TRBV11-2 with TRBJ2-7; 8 bases are shared with TRBD1. CDR1 and CDR2 (germline): SGHAT, FQNNGV. The J segment lost 5 bases and the V segment lost 5 bases, leaving 2 bases of the junction unmatched. The CDR3 has 12 amino acids. CDR3 amino acids: CASSPDRDEQYF. CDR3 coding DNA: TGTGCCAGCAGCCCGGACAGGGACGAGCAGTACTTC.

This clone was found a few times. This rearrangement joins TRBV28 to TRBJ2-1; 8 bases are shared with TRBD2. The CDR3 covers 14 residues. Germline V gives CDR1 MDHEN, CDR2 SYDVKM. With V trimmed by 6 bases and J by 5 bases, 6 bases remained unmatched. The CDR3 reads CASSLSGGNNEQFF. The CDR3 DNA is TGTGCCAGCAGCCTCAGCGGGGGCAACAATGAGCAGTTCTTC.

The V and J genes are TRBV4-1 and TRBJ1-2; the D gene is possibly TRBD1 (6 bases). V shed 2 bases and J shed 2 bases, with 15 bases lying between them. The CDR3 is 16 residues long. Germline CDR1 MGHRA, CDR2 YSYEKL. CDR3 DNA sequence: TGCGCCAGCAGCCAAACCTCGGACAGTCGGAACTATGGCTACACCTTC. Translation gives CASSQTSDSRNYGYTF.

The chain joins TRBV13 to TRBJ1-1, with 9 bases aligning to TRBD1. This CDR3 has 16 residues. CDR1 and CDR2 from the germline V gene are PRHDT and FYEKMQ (reference sequence). With V trimmed by 5 bases and J by 7 bases, 14 bases remained unmatched. The DNA for the CDR3 is TGTGCCAGCAGCCTACCCGGGACAGGGAGATTTGGTGAAGCTTTCTTT. This gives the protein CASSLPGTGRFGEAFF.

This clone appeared a few times. This chain links TRBV9 with TRBJ2-7; 9 bases match TRBD2. CDR1 SGDLS and CDR2 YYNGEE come from the germline V gene. The V and J ends lost 0 bases and 2 bases, in that order; junction bases with no gene match: 9. This CDR3 is built from 17 residues. The CDR3 coding sequence is TGTGCCAGCAGCGTAGGAGGGTCAGGCGGGAGGGCCTACGAGCAGTACTTC. Translating gives CASSVGGSGGRAYEQYF.

In its sample, this clone was seen a few times. The V and J genes are TRBV15 and TRBJ1-6; 9 bases map to TRBD1. CDR1 is LNHNV, CDR2 YYDKDF, per germline (reference sequence). The CDR3 loop spans 16 amino acids. J lost 7 bases, V lost 1 base, and 5 bases had no gene match. The CDR3 here is CATSRVRGQGNSPLHF. CDR3 DNA sequence: TGTGCCACCAGCAGAGTGAGGGGACAGGGAAATTCACCCCTCCACTTT. The whole variable domain, remainder taken from reference TRBV15 and TRBJ1-6, is DAMVIQNPRYQVTQFGKPVTLSCSQTLNHNVMYWYQQKSSQAPKLLFHYYDKDFNNEADTPDNFQSRRPNTSFCFLDIRSPGLGDTAMYLCATSRVRGQGNSPLHFGNGTRLTVT.